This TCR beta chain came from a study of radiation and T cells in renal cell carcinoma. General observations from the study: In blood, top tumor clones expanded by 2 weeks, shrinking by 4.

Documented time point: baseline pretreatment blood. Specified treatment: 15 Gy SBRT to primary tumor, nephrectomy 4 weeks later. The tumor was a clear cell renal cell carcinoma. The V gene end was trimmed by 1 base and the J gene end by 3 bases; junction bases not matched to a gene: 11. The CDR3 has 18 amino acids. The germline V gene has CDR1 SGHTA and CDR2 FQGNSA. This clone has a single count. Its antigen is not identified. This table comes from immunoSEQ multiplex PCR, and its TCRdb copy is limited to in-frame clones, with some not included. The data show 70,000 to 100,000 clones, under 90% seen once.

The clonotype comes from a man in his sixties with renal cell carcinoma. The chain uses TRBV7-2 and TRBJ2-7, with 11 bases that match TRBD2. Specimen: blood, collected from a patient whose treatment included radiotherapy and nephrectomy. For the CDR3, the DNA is TGTGCCAGCAGCTTAGTACCCTCGACTAGCGGGACTAACTACGAGCAGTACTTC. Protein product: CASSLVPSTSGTNYEQYF.